The clone carrying this T cell receptor beta chain was detected only a few times. Its target is not known. These data are taken from a study of cytomegalovirus exposure and HLA in healthy donors. Looking at the study overall: Prior work identified 100 million to 130 million unique TCR beta sequences in approximately 180 million T cells. There were 350 to 450 genotyped donors. Of these, 81% fell in the genetic ancestry cluster associated with self-reported Caucasian donors.

With 4 bases clipped from V and 7 bases from J, the junction kept 9 bases outside the gene matches. CDR3 length: 14 amino acids. The germline V gene has CDR1 MNHEY and CDR2 SVGAGI. Study-wide findings and caveats: Rates of TCR association differed by HLA locus in a later analysis, with DRB1 highest and HLA-C lowest. Later work associated 16,951 TCR beta sequences with HLA alleles at 0.05 false discovery rate.

Researchers ran the PCR with 60 Vbeta and 13 Jbeta primers. The table came from immunoSEQ multiplex PCR; TCRdb's copy has only in-frame clones and leaves some out. The sample consists of 150,000 to 200,000 clones, around 80% of them appearing once. Sequenced sample: PBMCs. The sequence was collected from a girl aged 5 to 17 in good health and CMV-seropositive. The rearrangement uses TRBV6-5 and TRBJ1-1; 7 nucleotides line up with TRBD1. The CDR3 DNA follows: TGTGCCAGCAGTTTAGGGGGCTCGAGAAATGAAGCTTTCTTT. Translation gives CASSLGGSRNEAFF.